This T cell receptor beta chain was observed in a study of blood T cells in healthy people across ages. Study conclusions and caveats: Estimates based on one million T cells were treated as lower bounds.

Caucasian, healthy and from Russia, the donors were aged between about 6 and 90. It was with a sample-barcoded 5' primer and a J-beta primer mix that a second PCR of roughly 6 to 11 cycles was run. TCRdb called the 5' RACE reads again in MiXCR, with one record for every CDR3 protein. In the table there are about 1.8 million distinct CDR3 sequences, 40% to 55% of which are singletons. This clonotype was counted only a few times. What it binds is not known. The sample consisted of blood. The source is a woman aged 40 to 55 in good health.

In DNA form, the CDR3 reads TGCAGTGCTAGAGATCAGGCTAGCGGGGGGAAAGAGACCCAGTACTTC. It codes for CSARDQASGGKETQYF. The chain couples TRBV20-1 to TRBJ2-5; 11 nucleotides match TRBD2. The trim removed 0 bases at V and 3 bases at J, leaving 6 bases unmatched. Germline V CDR1 and CDR2: DFQATT, SNEGSKA (reference sequence). CDR3 length equals 16 residues.